This T cell receptor (beta chain) was observed in a study of long-term antiretroviral therapy in people with HIV. The assay used was immunoSEQ (version v3.0), run at survey level. A target of roughly 40,000-55,000 T-cell genomes per sample was set for sequencing. TCRdb's table, derived via immunoSEQ multiplex PCR, lists solely in-frame clones and lacks some. This repertoire shows over 15,000 clones, around four fifths found once; its top ten account for about 8.2%. V was pared by 4 bases and J by 8 bases, with 11 bases between. The CDR3 runs to 12 residues. Germline-derived CDR1 and CDR2 are MDHEN and SYDVKM. Of note for this clone: Its antigen is still unknown.

General study findings and limits: CDR3 lengths in HIV samples spanned a narrower range than controls. The study found that diversity rose after ART but stayed below transplant donor controls.

This specimen consisted of unsorted PBMCs, obtained 0.3 years after starting antiretroviral therapy. This sequence was found in a man in his late teens or twenties with HIV. The chain recombines TRBV28 with TRBJ1-2; D unresolved. The CDR3 DNA reads as TGTGCCAGCAGTTACCCAATCTGGGGCTACACCTTC. Translation gives CASSYPIWGYTF.